The T cell receptor beta chain under discussion was sequenced for a study of control samples from healthy donors and cancer patients. Sequencing used immunoSEQ multiplex PCR; TCRdb keeps in-frame clones, though not all of them. The data hold around 250,000 clones, with about four fifths observed a single time. Germline V lookup: CDR1 SGHVS, CDR2 FQNEAQ. The ends were cut back, 4 bases at V and 2 bases at J, with 12 bases in the middle. The length of the CDR3 is 14 residues. This chain joins TRBV7-8 and TRBJ2-7; either TRBD1 or TRBD2 may supply D (5 bases each). The source material was PBMCs. This TCR was recovered from a woman in her sixties or seventies with lung cancer. The CDR3 sequence: CASSWGRGPYEQYF. The CDR3, as DNA: TGTGCCAGCAGCTGGGGACGGGGACCCTACGAGCAGTACTTC.